What follows describes a single T cell receptor beta chain. This sample is part of a study of blood T cell repertoires in COVID-19. In germline, CDR1 is MDHEN, CDR2 SYDVKM. This CDR3 is 16 amino acids long. V was clipped by 4 bases and J by 1 base; unmatched bases: 8. Generated by immunoSEQ multiplex PCR, the TCRdb table keeps only in-frame clones and is missing some. In the table there are 250,000 or so clones, roughly 80% of which are singletons. Specimen: peripheral blood. The rearrangement joins TRBV28 to TRBJ2-5; TRBD2 agrees at 8 bases. This TCR derives from a woman aged 18-29 years with acute or convalescent COVID-19. The CDR3 DNA sequence: TGTGCCAGCAGTTCCAAACTAGCGGAGTTCCAAGAGACCCAGTACTTC. Residues: CASSSKLAEFQETQYF.